These 19 T cell receptor beta chains originate from one sample sequenced in a study of blood T cells in healthy people across ages. Using a J-beta primer mix together with a sample-barcoded 5' primer, a second PCR was run for about 6 to 12 cycles. A single record per CDR3 protein comes from TCRdb applying MiXCR to the 5' RACE reads. The sample lists over 600,000 distinct CDR3 sequences; more than 35% were seen once. The specimen was blood. These TCRs come from an older man in good health.

The gene calls are TRBV12-3 or TRBV12-4 and TRBJ1-1; D is unresolved. The CDR3 consists of 14 residues. V lost 6 bases, J lost 4 bases, and 15 bases lay in between. CDR3 nucleotide sequence: TGTGCCAGCAGGTTAAGGGAAGGGCTCACTGAAGCTTTCTTT. This codes for CASRLREGLTEAFF.

V and J are TRBV7-2 and TRBJ2-2; D might be TRBD1 (6 bases). Trimming took off 5 bases at V and 3 bases at J, with 16 bases between the two ends. This CDR3 has 16 residues. CDR1 is SGHTA and CDR2 is FQGNSA in the germline V gene. The CDR3 DNA is TGTGCCAGCAGCAAGGGGGAAGGGGGATACACCGGGGAGCTGTTTTTT. Encoded protein: CASSKGEGGYTGELFF.

The chain has TRBV4-3 and TRBJ2-7, with D possibly matching TRBD1 (5 bases). The CDR3 extends over 14 amino acids. The ends were cut back, 4 bases at V and 4 bases at J, with 14 bases in the middle. Germline V CDR1 and CDR2: LGHNA, YSLEER. CDR3 amino acids: CASSPGHGDYEQYF. The CDR3, as DNA: TGCGCCAGCAGCCCAGGACACGGAGATTACGAGCAGTACTTC.

The J gene is TRBJ1-4, the V gene TRBV6-1; D remains unclear. The germline V gene encodes CDR1 MNHNS and CDR2 SASEGT. The V end lost 2 bases, the J end lost 2 bases, and 12 bases lay between the germline ends. The CDR3 has 16 residues. The CDR3 sequence: CASSELGGVTNEKLFF. Written as DNA, the CDR3 is TGTGCCAGCAGTGAATTAGGTGGCGTGACTAATGAAAAACTGTTTTTT.

The chain employs TRBV27 and TRBJ2-7; TRBD1 matches at 9 bases. This CDR3 contains 15 residues. Germline values: CDR1 MNHEY, CDR2 SMNVEV (reference sequence). V shed 4 bases and J 3 bases; nucleotides not matched to a gene: 7. CDR3 region: CASSSSGTGHYEQYF. The CDR3 region has the DNA TGTGCCAGCAGTTCATCCGGGACAGGGCACTACGAGCAGTACTTC.

V and J are TRBV4-1 and TRBJ2-3; D is perhaps TRBD1 (6 bases). Trimming took off 3 bases at V and 3 bases at J, with 19 bases between the two ends. Germline V gives CDR1 MGHRA, CDR2 YSYEKL. This CDR3 comprises 17 residues. The CDR3 loop is CASSQGSRGIWTDTQYF. CDR3 coding DNA: TGCGCCAGCAGCCAGGGCAGCAGGGGCATTTGGACAGATACGCAGTATTTT.

The V and J genes are TRBV7-2 and TRBJ2-7; unclear D gene. Trimming left V 6 bases short and J 1 base short, with 13 bases between. The CDR3 spans 14 residues. The V gene's germline CDR1 is SGHTA and CDR2 FQGNSA. CDR3 nucleotides: TGTGCCAGCAGATTAAATCAGAAGTCCTACGAGCAGTACTTC. It specifies CASRLNQKSYEQYF.

The rearrangement links TRBV6-5 to TRBJ2-1, with D tentatively TRBD1 (6 bases). V dropped 2 bases and J dropped 6 bases, with 11 bases sitting between them. The V gene's germline CDR1 is MNHEY and CDR2 SVGAGI. The CDR3 is 14 residues long. As DNA, the CDR3 is TGTGCCAGCAGTTACACAACAGGGTCCAATGAGCAGTTCTTC. This sequence encodes CASSYTTGSNEQFF.

The chain is built from TRBV11-1 and TRBJ2-5, with 16 bases fitting TRBD2. Trimming took 4 bases from V and 11 from J; bases not matched to a gene: 16. Germline lookup yields CDR1 SGHAT and CDR2 FQDESV (reference sequence). CDR3 length: 18 amino acids. DNA for the CDR3: TGTGCCAGCAGCTCGGGACTAGCGGGAGGGAGATCCTACAATGAGCAGTACTTC. Its protein is CASSSGLAGGRSYNEQYF.

The chain is built from TRBV11-2 and TRBJ1-2, with a weak D call TRBD1 (6 bases). The germline V gene encodes CDR1 SGHAT and CDR2 FQNNGV. This CDR3 region has 14 residues. V was pared by 3 bases and J by 4 bases, with 12 bases between. The CDR3 region is CASSLGSQGYGYTF. The CDR3 nucleotides read TGTGCCAGCAGCTTGGGGTCACAGGGCTATGGCTACACCTTC.

This clonotype was detected only a few times. The CDR3 DNA follows: TGTGCCAGCAGCTTAGATGGGACAGGGTTCCATCCCCTCCACTTT. Translating it yields CASSLDGTGFHPLHF. The chain recombines TRBV7-3 with TRBJ1-6; TRBD1 matches at 9 bases. Germline trimming cut 2 bases from V and 13 bases from J; bases unmatched to any gene: 9. Germline values: CDR1 SGHTA, CDR2 FQGTGA. CDR3 length: 15 residues.

V usage is TRBV20-1 and J usage is TRBJ2-7; TRBD2 aligns across 10 bases. The CDR3 contains 14 residues. The V gene's germline CDR1 is DFQATT and CDR2 SNEGSKA (reference sequence). The trim removed 3 bases at V and 5 bases at J, leaving 7 bases unmatched. CDR3 sequence: CSARDGLAGDEQYF. The CDR3 bases are TGCAGTGCTAGGGACGGGCTAGCGGGAGACGAGCAGTACTTC.

This clonotype was counted a few times. This chain joins TRBV7-2 and TRBJ2-2; D uncertain. Germline CDR1 and CDR2: SGHTA and FQGNSA. The V end lost 1 base, the J end lost 5 bases, and 11 bases lay between the germline ends. This CDR3 comprises 15 residues. The CDR3 region is CASSLGVWNTGELFF. The CDR3 DNA sequence: TGTGCCAGCAGCTTAGGTGTTTGGAATACCGGGGAGCTGTTTTTT.

This chain connects TRBV20-1 to TRBJ2-5; TRBD2 aligns across 12 bases. The CDR3 has 16 residues. Unmatched junction bases numbered 12, after V lost 5 bases and J lost 5 bases. Germline CDR1 and CDR2: DFQATT and SNEGSKA (reference sequence). In DNA, the CDR3 is TGCAGTGCTCCCAATCCTAGCGGGAGGGCCCGGGAGACCCAGTACTTC. Translation: CSAPNPSGRARETQYF.

This chain uses TRBV28 with TRBJ1-3; D perhaps matches TRBD1 (6 bases). This CDR3 has 16 residues. V lost 3 bases and J 0 bases, leaving 12 bases between the germline ends. The germline CDR1 and CDR2 sequences are MDHEN and SYDVKM. The CDR3, as DNA: TGTGCCAGCAGTTTCATGGGAGGGGGCTCTGGAAACACCATATATTTT. It specifies CASSFMGGGSGNTIYF.

The rearrangement joins TRBV10-3 to TRBJ2-3; TRBD2 aligns across 8 bases. The germline V gene encodes CDR1 ENHRY and CDR2 SYGVKD. Trimming took 4 bases from V and 6 from J; bases not matched to a gene: 15. The CDR3 has 17 amino acids. The CDR3 region has the DNA TGTGCCATCAGTGGGGCCCCCCCAGCGGGAGCAGGTGATACGCAGTATTTT. This encodes CAISGAPPAGAGDTQYF.

This clonotype has only a few counts. The J gene is TRBJ2-5, the V gene TRBV9; 7 bases are a match to TRBD2. Germline loops: CDR1 SGDLS, CDR2 YYNGEE. This CDR3 has 16 residues. The junction had 17 bases not matched to a gene; V was cut back by 1 base and J by 11 bases. CDR3: CASSVSIGRERGEQYF. Here the CDR3 DNA reads TGTGCCAGCAGCGTATCGATTGGGCGGGAGCGTGGAGAGCAGTACTTC.

This clonotype was observed a few times. This chain links TRBV14 with TRBJ2-7, with D maybe TRBD2 (5 bases). The CDR3 extends over 17 amino acids. CDR1 and CDR2 (germline): SGHDN, FVKESK. V shed 1 base and J shed 3 bases, with 19 bases lying between them. The DNA of the CDR3 is TGTGCCAGCAGCCAAGGGCGCGGGTACCCTTTGGTCTACGAGCAGTACTTC. Amino acid sequence: CASSQGRGYPLVYEQYF.

The rearrangement joins TRBV6-5 to TRBJ1-6; TRBD1 matches at 10 bases. Per germline, CDR1 MNHEY and CDR2 SVGAGI. V lost 4 bases, J lost 9 bases, and 6 bases stayed unmatched. The CDR3 covers 15 residues. The CDR3 bases are TGTGCCAGCAGTTCGATGGACAGGGGGAGTTCACCCCTCCACTTT. This encodes CASSSMDRGSSPLHF.